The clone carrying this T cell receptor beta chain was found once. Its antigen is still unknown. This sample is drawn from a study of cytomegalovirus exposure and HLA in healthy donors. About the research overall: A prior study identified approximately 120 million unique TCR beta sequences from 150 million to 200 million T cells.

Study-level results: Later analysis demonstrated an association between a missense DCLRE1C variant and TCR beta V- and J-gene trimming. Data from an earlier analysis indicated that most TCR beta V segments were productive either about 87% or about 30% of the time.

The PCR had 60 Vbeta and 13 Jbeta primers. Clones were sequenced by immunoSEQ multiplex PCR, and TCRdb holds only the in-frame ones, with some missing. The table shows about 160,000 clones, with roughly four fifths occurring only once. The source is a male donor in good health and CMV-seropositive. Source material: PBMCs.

CDR3 in amino acids: CAWKQGLGNQPQHF. The CDR3 DNA reads TGTGCCTGGAAACAGGGATTGGGCAATCAGCCCCAGCATTTT. The rearrangement joins TRBV30 to TRBJ1-5, with D perhaps TRBD1 (6 bases). The CDR3 spans 14 residues. Germline lookup yields CDR1 GTSNPN and CDR2 SVGIG (reference sequence). Trimming left V 4 bases short and J 2 bases short, with 12 bases between.